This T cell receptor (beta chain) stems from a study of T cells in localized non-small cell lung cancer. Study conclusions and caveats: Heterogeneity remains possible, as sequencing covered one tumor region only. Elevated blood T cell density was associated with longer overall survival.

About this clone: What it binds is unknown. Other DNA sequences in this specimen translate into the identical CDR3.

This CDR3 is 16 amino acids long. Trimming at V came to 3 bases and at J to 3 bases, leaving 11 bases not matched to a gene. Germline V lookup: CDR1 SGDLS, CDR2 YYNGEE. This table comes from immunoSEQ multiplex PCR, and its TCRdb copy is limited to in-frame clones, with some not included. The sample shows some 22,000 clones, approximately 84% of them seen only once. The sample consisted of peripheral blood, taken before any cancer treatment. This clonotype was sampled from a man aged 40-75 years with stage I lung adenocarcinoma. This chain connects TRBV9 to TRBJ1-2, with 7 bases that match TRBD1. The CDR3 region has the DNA TGTGCCAGCAGCGCCGACAGGGTTGGGTTTTACTATGGCTACACCTTC. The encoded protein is CASSADRVGFYYGYTF.